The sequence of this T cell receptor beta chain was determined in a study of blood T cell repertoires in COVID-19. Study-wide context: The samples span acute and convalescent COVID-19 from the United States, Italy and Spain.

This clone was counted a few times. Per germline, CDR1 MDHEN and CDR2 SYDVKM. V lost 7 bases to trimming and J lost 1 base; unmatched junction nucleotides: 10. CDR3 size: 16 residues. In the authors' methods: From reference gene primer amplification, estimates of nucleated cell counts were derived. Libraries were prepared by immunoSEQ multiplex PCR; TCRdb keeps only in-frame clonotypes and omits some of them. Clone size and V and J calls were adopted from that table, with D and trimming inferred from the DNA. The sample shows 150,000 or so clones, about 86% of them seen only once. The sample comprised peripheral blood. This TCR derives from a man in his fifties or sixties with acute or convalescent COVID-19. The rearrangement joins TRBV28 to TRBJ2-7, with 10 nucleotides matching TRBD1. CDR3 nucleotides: TGTGCCAGCACCTTACTTCCGGGACAGGGGTCCTACGAGCAGTACTTC. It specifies CASTLLPGQGSYEQYF.